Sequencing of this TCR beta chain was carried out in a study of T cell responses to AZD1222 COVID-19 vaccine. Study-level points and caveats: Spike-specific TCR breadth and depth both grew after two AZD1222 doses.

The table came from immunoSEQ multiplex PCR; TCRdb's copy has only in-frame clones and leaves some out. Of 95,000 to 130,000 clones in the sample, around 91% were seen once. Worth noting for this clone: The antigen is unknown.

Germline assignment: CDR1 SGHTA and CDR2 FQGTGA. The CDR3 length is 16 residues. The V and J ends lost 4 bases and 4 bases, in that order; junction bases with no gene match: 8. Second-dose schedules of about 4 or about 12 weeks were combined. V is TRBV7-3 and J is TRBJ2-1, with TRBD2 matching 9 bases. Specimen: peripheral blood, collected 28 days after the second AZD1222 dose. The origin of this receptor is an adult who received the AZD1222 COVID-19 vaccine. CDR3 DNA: TGTGCCAGCAGCTCCCTAGCGGGAACCCCATACAATGAGCAGTTCTTC. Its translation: CASSSLAGTPYNEQFF.